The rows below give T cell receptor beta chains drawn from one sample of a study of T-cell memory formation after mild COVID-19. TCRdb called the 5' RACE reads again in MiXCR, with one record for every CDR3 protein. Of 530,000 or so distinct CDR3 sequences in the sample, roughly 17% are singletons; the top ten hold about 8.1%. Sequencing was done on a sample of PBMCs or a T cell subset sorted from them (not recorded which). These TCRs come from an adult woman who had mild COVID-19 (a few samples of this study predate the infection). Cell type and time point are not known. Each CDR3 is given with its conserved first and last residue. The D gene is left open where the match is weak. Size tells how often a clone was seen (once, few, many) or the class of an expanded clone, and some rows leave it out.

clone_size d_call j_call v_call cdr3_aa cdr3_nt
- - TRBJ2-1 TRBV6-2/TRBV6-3 CASSLASVGNNEQFF TGTGCCAGCAGTTTGGCTAGCGTTGGAAACAATGAGCAGTTCTTC
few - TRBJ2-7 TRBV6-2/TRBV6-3 CASSPGIRAAYEQYF TGTGCCAGCAGCCCCGGGATCAGGGCCGCCTACGAGCAGTACTTC
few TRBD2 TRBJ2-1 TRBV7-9 CASSLSIGLALNEQFF TGTGCCAGCAGCCTAAGTATAGGACTAGCGCTTAATGAGCAGTTCTTC
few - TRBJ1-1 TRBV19 CASSIQQGLNTEAFF TGTGCCAGTAGTATCCAGCAGGGGCTGAACACTGAAGCTTTCTTT
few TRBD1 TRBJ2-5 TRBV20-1 CSARTGVKETQYF TGCAGTGCTAGGACAGGGGTGAAGGAGACCCAGTACTTC
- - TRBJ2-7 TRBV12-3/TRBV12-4 CASSTRQSYEQYF TGTGCCAGCAGTACACGCCAGTCATACGAGCAGTACTTC
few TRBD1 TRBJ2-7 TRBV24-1 CATGQGDPYEQYF TGTGCCACCGGACAGGGGGACCCCTACGAGCAGTACTTC
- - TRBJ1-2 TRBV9 CASSEDSINYGYTF TGTGCCAGCAGCGAAGACAGTATCAACTATGGCTACACCTTC
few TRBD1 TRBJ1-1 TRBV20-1 CSARGIRGRGTEAFF TGCAGTGCTAGAGGCATCAGGGGGCGAGGGACTGAAGCTTTCTTT
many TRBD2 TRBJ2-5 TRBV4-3 CASSQRGGSETQYF TGCGCCAGCAGCCAGAGAGGCGGGAGCGAGACCCAGTACTTC
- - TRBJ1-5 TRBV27 CASSFRGGGQPQHF TGTGCCAGCAGTTTTCGTGGGGGAGGTCAGCCCCAGCATTTT
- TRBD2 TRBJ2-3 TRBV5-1 CASSDDLAGVFRDTQYF TGCGCCAGCAGCGACGACCTAGCGGGGGTTTTTAGAGATACGCAGTATTTT
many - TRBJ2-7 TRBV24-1 CATSDAGGAYEQYF TGTGCCACCAGTGATGCCGGGGGCGCGTACGAGCAGTACTTC
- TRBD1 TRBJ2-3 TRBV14 CASSLGGTGIADTQYF TGTGCCAGCAGCTTAGGAGGGACAGGGATCGCAGATACGCAGTATTTT
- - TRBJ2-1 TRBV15 CATSPGSAYNEQFF TGTGCCACCAGCCCTGGCTCGGCCTACAATGAGCAGTTCTTC
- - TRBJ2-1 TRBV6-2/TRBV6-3 CASSPGAKQFF TGTGCCAGCAGCCCCGGGGCGAAGCAGTTCTTC
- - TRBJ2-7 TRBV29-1 CSVELSPDSNPYEQYF TGCAGCGTTGAATTAAGCCCGGACAGCAACCCCTACGAGCAGTACTTC
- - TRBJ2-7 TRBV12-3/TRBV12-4 CASSFSNRDGVREQYF TGTGCCAGCAGTTTCTCCAACCGGGACGGCGTGCGCGAGCAGTACTTC
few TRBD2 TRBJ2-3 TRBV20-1 CSAYRGAGGGDTQYF TGCAGTGCTTATCGCGGAGCGGGGGGAGGGGATACGCAGTATTTT
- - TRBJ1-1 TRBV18 CASSPSRGSEAFF TGTGCCAGCTCACCATCGAGGGGATCTGAAGCTTTCTTT
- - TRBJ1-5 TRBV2 CASKAGPNSNQPQHF TGTGCCAGCAAGGCAGGGCCTAATAGCAATCAGCCCCAGCATTTT
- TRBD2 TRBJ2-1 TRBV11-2 CASSWGLAGAGLNEQFF TGTGCCAGCAGCTGGGGACTAGCGGGAGCGGGTTTAAATGAGCAGTTCTTC
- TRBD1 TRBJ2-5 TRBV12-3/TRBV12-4 CASSPDREGETQYF TGTGCCAGCAGTCCTGACAGGGAAGGGGAGACCCAGTACTTC
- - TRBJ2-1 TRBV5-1 CASSLAQGGSNEQFF TGCGCCAGCAGCTTGGCACAGGGAGGATCCAATGAGCAGTTCTTC
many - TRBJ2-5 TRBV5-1 CASSLVVRNRQETQYF TGCGCCAGCAGCTTGGTGGTTCGTAACAGACAAGAGACCCAGTACTTC
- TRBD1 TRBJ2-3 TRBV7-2 CASRGDRGRPNTQYF TGTGCCAGCAGAGGGGACAGGGGCCGCCCCAATACGCAGTATTTT